The clone carrying this TCR beta chain was counted a single time. Its specificity is not known. Time point meaning: newly diagnosed GD, antithyroid drugs for less than 3 months. From RNA extracted from PBMCs, the TCR library was made. This record belongs to a study of regulatory T cells in long-lasting Graves disease. Study-level points and caveats: What was studied was peripheral blood only, and not thyroid tissue. Patients with persistent disease showed a bias toward TRBV28, TRBJ1-2 and TRBJ2-5.

The CDR3 spans 16 residues. V was clipped by 6 bases and J by 4 bases; unmatched bases: 13. Germline V lookup: CDR1 MDHEN, CDR2 SYDVKM. TCR beta libraries were built with iRepertoire HTBI primers and Arm-PCR of CDR3 regions. TCRdb analysed the multiplex PCR reads with MiXCR anew, one entry per CDR3 protein. The table records some 250,000 distinct CDR3 sequences, just over 20% of them present only once. The chain joins TRBV28 to TRBJ2-3, with TRBD2 identical over 7 bases. The sequences come from peripheral blood mononuclear cells (PBMCs), collected at new diagnosis, from a patient treated with antithyroid drugs. The clonotype comes from a female donor with Graves disease. The DNA of the CDR3 is TGTGCCAGCAGCAAAGCTAGGAGCGGGGCCCCAGATACGCAGTATTTT. Encoded protein: CASSKARSGAPDTQYF.